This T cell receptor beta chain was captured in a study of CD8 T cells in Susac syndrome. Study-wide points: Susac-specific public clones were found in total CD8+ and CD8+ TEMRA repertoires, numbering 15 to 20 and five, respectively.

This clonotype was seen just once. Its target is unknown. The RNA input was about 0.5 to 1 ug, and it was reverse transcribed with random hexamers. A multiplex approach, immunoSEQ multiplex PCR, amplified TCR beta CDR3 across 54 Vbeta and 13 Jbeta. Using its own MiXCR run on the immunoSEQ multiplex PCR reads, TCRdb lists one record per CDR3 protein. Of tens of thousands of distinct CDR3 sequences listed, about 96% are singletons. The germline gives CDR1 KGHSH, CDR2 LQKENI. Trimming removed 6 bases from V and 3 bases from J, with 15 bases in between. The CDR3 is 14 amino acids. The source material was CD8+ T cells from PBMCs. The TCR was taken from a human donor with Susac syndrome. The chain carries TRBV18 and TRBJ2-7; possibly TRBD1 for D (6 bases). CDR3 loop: CASSPQQGIYEQYF. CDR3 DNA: TGTGCCAGCTCCCCCCAACAGGGAATCTACGAGCAGTACTTC.